Listed below are T cell receptor beta chains from one sample, sequenced in a study of T-cell reconstitution after alpha-beta-depleted transplantation in children. In TCRdb, the PCR reads were re-called with MiXCR into one record per CDR3 protein. The data hold about 110,000 distinct CDR3 sequences, with 10% observed a single time. Sequencing was performed on PBMCs from the stem cell graft donor, taken from the stem cell graft. Every receptor here comes from a human donor who donated a stem cell graft to a child with acute lymphoblastic leukemia. CDR3s include the opening cysteine and the closing phenylalanine or tryptophan. A D gene is named only where the DNA matches it firmly. Rows give clone size only sometimes, using once, few, many, or a class for an expanded clone.

J	V	size	D	CDR3	DNA
TRBJ2-2	TRBV12-5	many	NA	CASGFLGGPKTNTGELFF	TGTGCTAGTGGTTTTCTCGGGGGCCCCAAAACGAACACCGGGGAGCTGTTTTTT
TRBJ2-2	TRBV6-1	many	NA	CASTFSQYTGELFF	TGTGCCAGCACCTTTAGCCAATACACCGGGGAGCTGTTTTTT
TRBJ2-5	TRBV18	many	NA	CASSQGTDRGETQYF	TGTGCCAGCTCACAAGGGACGGACCGTGGAGAGACCCAGTACTTC
TRBJ2-2	TRBV11-1	NA	TRBD2	CASSGFLGLAGGHTGELFF	TGTGCCAGCAGCGGGTTTCTGGGACTAGCGGGAGGACACACCGGGGAGCTGTTTTTT
TRBJ2-1	TRBV11-2	many	TRBD2	CASSPGTSGLLNNEQFF	TGTGCCAGCAGCCCCGGGACTAGCGGACTTTTAAACAATGAGCAGTTCTTC
TRBJ2-6	TRBV28	many	NA	CASSLSRGTGANVLTF	TGTGCCAGCAGTTTAAGTCGGGGTACCGGGGCCAACGTCCTGACTTTC
TRBJ2-7	TRBV6-1	many	NA	CASSEPVGIHWQYF	TGTGCCAGCAGTGAACCTGTGGGGATCCACTGGCAGTACTTC
TRBJ1-6	TRBV5-1	many	NA	CASSLVKGELHF	TGCGCCAGCAGCTTGGTAAAAGGGGAACTCCACTTT
TRBJ2-3	TRBV6-5	many	NA	CASSYWGRLTDTQYF	TGTGCCAGCAGTTACTGGGGCAGATTAACAGATACGCAGTATTTT
TRBJ2-7	TRBV27	many	NA	CASSLSQGSYEQYF	TGTGCCAGCAGTTTAAGCCAGGGGTCCTACGAGCAGTACTTC
TRBJ2-7	TRBV4-2	many	TRBD2	CASSPELSGSFEQYF	TGTGCCAGCAGCCCTGAGCTAAGCGGGAGTTTCGAGCAGTACTTC
TRBJ2-3	TRBV5-1	many	TRBD2	CASKTSGDPDTQYF	TGCGCCAGCAAAACTAGCGGGGACCCAGATACGCAGTATTTT
TRBJ2-5	TRBV6-5	many	NA	CASSYSITSRPPTQYF	TGTGCCAGCAGTTACTCGATAACCTCCAGGCCGCCAACCCAGTACTTC
TRBJ2-7	TRBV12-3/TRBV12-4	many	NA	CASSLGLEQYF	TGTGCCAGCAGTTTGGGGCTGGAGCAGTACTTC
TRBJ2-1	TRBV12-3/TRBV12-4	many	NA	CASSLTGEQFF	TGTGCCAGCAGTTTGACGGGTGAGCAGTTCTTC
TRBJ2-2	TRBV12-3/TRBV12-4	few	TRBD2	CASSPKRDNTGELFF	TGTGCCAGCAGTCCCAAGCGGGATAACACCGGGGAGCTGTTTTTT
TRBJ2-7	TRBV27	many	NA	CASSSNSGRSYEQYF	TGTGCCAGCAGTTCGAACAGCGGACGCTCCTACGAGCAGTACTTC
TRBJ1-3	TRBV7-2	many	NA	CASSTGNTIYF	TGTGCCAGCAGCACAGGAAACACCATATATTTT
TRBJ2-4	TRBV5-5	many	NA	CASTERIAKNIQYF	TGTGCCAGCACTGAACGAATAGCCAAAAACATTCAGTACTTC
TRBJ2-3	TRBV5-1	many	TRBD2	CASSVGLASTDTQYF	TGCGCCAGCAGCGTCGGACTAGCTAGCACAGATACGCAGTATTTT
TRBJ2-2	TRBV29-1	many	TRBD1	CSVETGKGAGELFF	TGCAGCGTTGAGACAGGGAAGGGAGCCGGGGAGCTGTTTTTT
TRBJ1-1	TRBV4-3	many	NA	CASSRKQGNTEAFF	TGCGCCAGCAGCCGCAAACAGGGGAACACTGAAGCTTTCTTT
TRBJ2-5	TRBV7-8	many	TRBD1	CASSLGGQGEETQYF	TGTGCCAGCAGCTTAGGCGGACAGGGGGAAGAGACCCAGTACTTC